A single sample is the source of the 19 T cell receptor beta chains below, sequenced in a study of blood T cell repertoires in COVID-19. TCRdb's copy holds only in-frame clones and misses some; the assay was immunoSEQ multiplex PCR. Of over 90,000 clones listed, about nine tenths were seen once; the top ten hold 5.1%. Sequenced input: peripheral blood. The receptors stem from a middle-aged man with acute or convalescent COVID-19.

This chain uses TRBV7-2 with TRBJ2-5; 11 bases match TRBD2. The trim removed 5 bases at V and 2 bases at J, leaving 10 bases unmatched. Germline lookup yields CDR1 SGHTA and CDR2 FQGNSA. CDR3 length equals 17 residues. The chain's CDR3 is CASSPTRLAGFQETQYF. The DNA for the CDR3 is TGTGCCAGCAGCCCCACGAGACTAGCGGGATTTCAAGAGACCCAGTACTTC.

This clone was recorded a few times. J is TRBJ2-5 and V is TRBV12-3 or TRBV12-4, with D tentatively TRBD2 (5 bases). The CDR3 has 13 amino acids. V was clipped by 6 bases and J by 5 bases, with 13 bases between them. The CDR3 spells CASSLTKPETQYF. Here the CDR3 DNA reads TGTGCCAGCAGCCTGACTAAACCGGAGACCCAGTACTTC.

This chain links TRBV4-1 with TRBJ2-7; the match to TRBD1 covers 7 bases. V lost 4 bases to trimming and J lost 2 bases; unmatched junction nucleotides: 8. The CDR3 runs to 15 residues. Germline values: CDR1 MGHRA, CDR2 YSYEKL. CDR3 coding DNA: TGCGCCAGCAGCCGAACCGGGACAGAGGCCTACGAGCAGTACTTC. Its translation is CASSRTGTEAYEQYF.

The chain combines TRBV11-2 with TRBJ2-3; TRBD2 aligns across 11 bases. V lost 4 bases, J lost 3 bases, and 3 bases stayed unmatched. CDR3 length: 15 amino acids. Germline assignment: CDR1 SGHAT and CDR2 FQNNGV. Here the CDR3 DNA reads TGTGCCAGCAGCTACATAGCGGGAGGGACAGATACGCAGTATTTT. This translates into CASSYIAGGTDTQYF.

J is TRBJ1-5 and V is TRBV10-3, with 9 bases lining up with TRBD1. V lost 2 bases and J lost 0; bases outside the gene matches: 5. Germline V gives CDR1 ENHRY, CDR2 SYGVKD. The CDR3 has 17 residues. The CDR3 DNA is TGTGCCATCAGTGAGGGACAGGGGCATTATAGCAATCAGCCCCAGCATTTT. This gives the protein CAISEGQGHYSNQPQHF.

This clone has only one observation. In nucleotides, the CDR3 is TGTGCCACCGGGGGGAAACTAGCGGGAGCAGATACGCAGTATTTT. Protein product: CATGGKLAGADTQYF. This chain links TRBV10-3 with TRBJ2-3; 11 nucleotides match TRBD2. This CDR3 is 15 amino acids long. The germline V gene encodes CDR1 ENHRY and CDR2 SYGVKD. V shed 10 bases, J shed 4 bases, and the junction held 10 bases outside the gene matches.

The genes are TRBV7-6 and TRBJ2-7; possibly TRBD1 for D (5 bases). Trimming cost V 4 bases and J 3 bases, with 13 bases left between them. Per germline, CDR1 SGHVS and CDR2 FNYEAQ. The CDR3 contains 14 residues. CDR3 sequence reads: CASSSLAGNYEQYF. CDR3 in DNA: TGTGCCAGCAGCTCTTTAGCAGGGAACTACGAGCAGTACTTC.

The V and J genes are TRBV7-9 and TRBJ1-1; D not resolved. Germline loops: CDR1 SEHNR, CDR2 FQNEAQ (reference sequence). CDR3 size: 12 residues. Trimming removed 1 base from V and 7 bases from J, with 7 bases in between. The CDR3: CASSLVTREAFF. In DNA, the CDR3 is TGTGCCAGCAGCTTAGTAACGCGTGAAGCTTTCTTT.

A few counts support this clone. V usage is TRBV10-3 and J usage is TRBJ2-2, with a possible D match to TRBD2 (6 bases). V lost 8 bases and J 5 bases, leaving 12 bases between the germline ends. Germline V gives CDR1 ENHRY, CDR2 SYGVKD. This CDR3 is built from 13 residues. The CDR3 region has the DNA TGTGCCATCGTTAATAGCGGTACCGGGGAGCTGTTTTTT. This translates into CAIVNSGTGELFF.

In its sample, this clone was seen a few times. The CDR3: CASSEDRLSNYGYTF. The CDR3 DNA reads as TGTGCCAGCAGCGAGGACAGACTATCAAACTATGGCTACACCTTC. The chain employs TRBV2 and TRBJ1-2, with D perhaps matching TRBD1 (6 bases). The germline CDR1 and CDR2 sequences are SNHLY and FYNNEI. V lost 6 bases to trimming and J lost 2 bases, with 16 bases between them. This CDR3 comprises 15 residues.

The chain carries TRBV5-6 and TRBJ2-3; D may be TRBD2 (6 bases). Per the germline V gene, CDR1 is SGHDT and CDR2 is YYEEEE. The CDR3 runs to 15 residues. Trimming stripped 1 base from V and 2 bases from J, with 11 bases between. CDR3 sequence: CASSLSSGVTDTQYF. For the CDR3, the DNA is TGTGCCAGCAGCTTGAGTAGCGGAGTCACAGATACGCAGTATTTT.

The V and J genes are TRBV27 and TRBJ1-1; 7 bases fit TRBD1. The germline gives CDR1 MNHEY, CDR2 SMNVEV (reference sequence). The CDR3 covers 13 residues. Trimming took 6 bases from V and 7 from J; bases not matched to a gene: 8. This CDR3 reads CASRLGGAGEAFF. The CDR3 DNA reads TGTGCCAGCAGACTAGGGGGCGCAGGTGAAGCTTTCTTT.

The rearrangement uses TRBV2 and TRBJ2-7; 11 positions agree with TRBD2. After removal of 7 bases from V and 2 bases from J, the junction contained 4 bases not matched to a gene. The CDR3 runs to 14 residues. The germline gives CDR1 SNHLY, CDR2 FYNNEI. This CDR3 reads CASILAGGPYEQYF. The DNA for the CDR3 is TGTGCCAGCATATTAGCGGGAGGGCCCTACGAGCAGTACTTC.

V and J are TRBV5-1 and TRBJ1-2, with no clear D. The V end was cut by 3 bases, the J end by 8 bases, with 11 bases between. This CDR3 is 12 amino acids long. Germline CDR1 is SGHRS and CDR2 is YFSETQ. The CDR3 nucleotides are TGCGCCAGCAGCTCCTCGGGAGGGGGCTACACCTTC. It specifies CASSSSGGGYTF. Full variable domain (outside the CDR3, taken from reference TRBV5-1 and TRBJ1-2): KAGVTQTPRYLIKTRGQQVTLSCSPISGHRSVSWYQQTPGQGLQFLFEYFSETQRNKGNFPGRFSGRQFSNSRSEMNVSTLELGDSALYLCASSSSGGGYTFGSGTRLTVV.

CDR3 nucleotide sequence: TGTGCCAGCAGCGAAACACAGGGATCCGATGGCTACACCTTC. It yields the protein CASSETQGSDGYTF. The chain carries TRBV7-2 and TRBJ1-2; a weak D match, TRBD1 (6 bases). The CDR3 runs to 14 residues. Germline lookup yields CDR1 SGHTA and CDR2 FQGNSA. V dropped 5 bases and J dropped 6 bases, with 16 bases sitting between them.

The J gene is TRBJ2-7, the V gene TRBV5-1; D perhaps matches TRBD2 (5 bases). V was trimmed by 2 bases and J by 6 bases, leaving 12 bases between them. CDR3 length equals 13 residues. The germline CDR1 and CDR2 sequences are SGHRS and YFSETQ. DNA for the CDR3: TGCGCCAGCAGCTTAATCTCGAGCGGCGAGCAGTACTTC. This gives the protein CASSLISSGEQYF. Drawing the rest from reference TRBV5-1 and TRBJ2-7, the complete variable domain is KAGVTQTPRYLIKTRGQQVTLSCSPISGHRSVSWYQQTPGQGLQFLFEYFSETQRNKGNFPGRFSGRQFSNSRSEMNVSTLELGDSALYLCASSLISSGEQYFGPGTRLTVT.

This chain connects TRBV5-1 to TRBJ2-5; possibly TRBD1 for D (5 bases). CDR1 is SGHRS, CDR2 YFSETQ, per germline. V gave up 0 bases and J gave up 5 bases, with 14 bases separating them. This CDR3 has 15 residues. CDR3 sequence: CASSLGRQGRETQYF. The CDR3 coding sequence is TGCGCCAGCAGCTTGGGTCGGCAGGGAAGGGAGACCCAGTACTTC.

The chain joins TRBV6-6 to TRBJ2-7, with D possibly being TRBD2 (7 bases). The CDR3 is made up of 17 amino acids. The germline V and J ends were trimmed by 5 bases and 3 bases, with 23 bases remaining between them. Germline-derived CDR1 and CDR2 are MNHNY and SVGAGI (reference sequence). The CDR3 DNA is TGTGCCAGCAGTCGCAACTCCAGGGGCCAGCGGGGCTACGAGCAGTACTTC. It codes for CASSRNSRGQRGYEQYF.

The chain links TRBV7-2 to TRBJ2-1; tentatively, D is TRBD1 (5 bases). With 0 bases removed from V and 3 bases from J, the gap between germline ends came to 9 bases. CDR1 is SGHTA and CDR2 is FQGNSA in the germline V gene. The CDR3 has 15 residues. The CDR3 spells CASSLAPGNYNEQFF. CDR3 DNA sequence: TGTGCCAGCAGCTTAGCTCCAGGGAACTACAATGAGCAGTTCTTC.